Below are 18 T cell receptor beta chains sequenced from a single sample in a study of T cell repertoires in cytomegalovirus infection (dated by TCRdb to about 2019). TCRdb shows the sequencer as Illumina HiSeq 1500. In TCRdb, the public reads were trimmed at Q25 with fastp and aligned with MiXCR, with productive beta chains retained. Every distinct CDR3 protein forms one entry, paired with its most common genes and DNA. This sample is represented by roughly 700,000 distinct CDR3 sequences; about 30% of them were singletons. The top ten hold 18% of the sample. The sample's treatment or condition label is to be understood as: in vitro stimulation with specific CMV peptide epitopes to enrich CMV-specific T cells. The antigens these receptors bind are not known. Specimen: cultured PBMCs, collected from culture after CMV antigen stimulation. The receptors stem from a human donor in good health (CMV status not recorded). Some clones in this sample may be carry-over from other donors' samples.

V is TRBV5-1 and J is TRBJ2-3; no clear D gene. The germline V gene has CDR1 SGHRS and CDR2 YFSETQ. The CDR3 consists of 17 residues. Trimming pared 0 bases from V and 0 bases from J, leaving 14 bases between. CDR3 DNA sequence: TGCGCCAGCAGCTTGGGTGGCGGCGGACGTAGCACAGATACGCAGTATTTT. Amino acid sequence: CASSLGGGGRSTDTQYF.

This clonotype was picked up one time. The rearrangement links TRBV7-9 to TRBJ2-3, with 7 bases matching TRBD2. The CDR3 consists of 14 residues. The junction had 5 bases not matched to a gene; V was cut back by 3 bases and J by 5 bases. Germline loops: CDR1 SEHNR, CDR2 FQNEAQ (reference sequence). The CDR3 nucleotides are TGTGCCAGCAGCTTCGGAGGGGAGGGAGATACGCAGTATTTT. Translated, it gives CASSFGGEGDTQYF.

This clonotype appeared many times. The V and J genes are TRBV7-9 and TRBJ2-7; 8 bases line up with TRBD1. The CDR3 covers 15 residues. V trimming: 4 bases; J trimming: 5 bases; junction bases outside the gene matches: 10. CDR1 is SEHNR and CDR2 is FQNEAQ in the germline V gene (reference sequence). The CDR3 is CASSSGRTGSHEQYF. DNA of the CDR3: TGTGCCAGCAGCTCGGGGCGGACAGGGTCCCACGAGCAGTACTTC.

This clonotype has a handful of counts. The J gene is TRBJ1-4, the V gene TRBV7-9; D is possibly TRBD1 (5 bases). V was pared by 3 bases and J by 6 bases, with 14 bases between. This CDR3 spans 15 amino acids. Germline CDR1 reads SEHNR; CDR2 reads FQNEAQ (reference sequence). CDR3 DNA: TGTGCCAGCAGCTTCGACGGTACAGGCCATGAAAAACTGTTTTTT. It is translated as CASSFDGTGHEKLFF.

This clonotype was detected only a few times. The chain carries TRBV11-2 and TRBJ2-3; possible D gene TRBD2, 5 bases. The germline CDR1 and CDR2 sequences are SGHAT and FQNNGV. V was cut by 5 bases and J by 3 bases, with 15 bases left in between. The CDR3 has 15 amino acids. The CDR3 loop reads CASSPSRFGTDTQYF. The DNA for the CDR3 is TGTGCCAGCAGCCCTAGCCGGTTTGGTACAGATACGCAGTATTTT.

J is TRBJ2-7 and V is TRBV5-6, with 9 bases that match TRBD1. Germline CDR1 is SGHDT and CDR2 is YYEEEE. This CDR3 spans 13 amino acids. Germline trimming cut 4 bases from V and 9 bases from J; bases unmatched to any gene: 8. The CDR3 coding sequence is TGTGCCAGCAGCCCAGGACAGGGGTTACGGCAGTACTTC. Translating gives CASSPGQGLRQYF. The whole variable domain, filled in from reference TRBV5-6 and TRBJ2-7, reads DAGVTQSPTHLIKTRGQQVTLRCSPKSGHDTVSWYQQALGQGPQFIFQYYEEEERQRGNFPDRFSGHQFPNYSSELNVNALLLGDSALYLCASSPGQGLRQYFGPGTRLTVT.

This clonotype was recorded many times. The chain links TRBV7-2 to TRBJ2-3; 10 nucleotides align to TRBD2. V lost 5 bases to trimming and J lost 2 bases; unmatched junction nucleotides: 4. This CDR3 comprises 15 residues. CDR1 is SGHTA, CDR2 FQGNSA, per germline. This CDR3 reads CASSPTSGYTDTQYF. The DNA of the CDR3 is TGTGCCAGCAGCCCGACTAGCGGGTACACAGATACGCAGTATTTT. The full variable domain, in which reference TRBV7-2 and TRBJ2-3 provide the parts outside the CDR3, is GAGVSQSPSNKVTEKGKDVELRCDPISGHTALYWYRQSLGQGLEFLIYFQGNSAPDKSGLPSDRFSAERTGGSVSTLTIQRTQQEDSAVYLCASSPTSGYTDTQYFGPGTRLTVL.

The CDR3 coding sequence is TGCGCCAGCAGCCAAGGGAGACAGGGACTAAATAGGTATGAGCAGTTCTTC. Translation: CASSQGRQGLNRYEQFF. The J gene is TRBJ2-1, the V gene TRBV4-1, with D perhaps given as TRBD1 or TRBD2 (7 bases each). Per the germline V gene, CDR1 is MGHRA and CDR2 is YSYEKL. The CDR3 has 17 residues. The V gene lost 1 base and the J gene lost 8 bases, with 21 bases spanning the gap.

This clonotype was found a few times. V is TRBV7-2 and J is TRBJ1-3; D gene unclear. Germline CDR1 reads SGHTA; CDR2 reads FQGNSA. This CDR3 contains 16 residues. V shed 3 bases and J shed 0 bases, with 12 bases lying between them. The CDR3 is CASSLASLSSGNTIYF. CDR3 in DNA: TGTGCCAGCAGCTTGGCCTCCCTGAGCTCTGGAAACACCATATATTTT.

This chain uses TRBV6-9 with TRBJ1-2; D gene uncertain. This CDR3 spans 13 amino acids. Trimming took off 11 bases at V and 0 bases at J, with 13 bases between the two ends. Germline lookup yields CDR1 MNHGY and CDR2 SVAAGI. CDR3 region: CAGKLTTNYGYTF. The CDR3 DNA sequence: TGTGCCGGGAAACTTACTACTAACTATGGCTACACCTTC.

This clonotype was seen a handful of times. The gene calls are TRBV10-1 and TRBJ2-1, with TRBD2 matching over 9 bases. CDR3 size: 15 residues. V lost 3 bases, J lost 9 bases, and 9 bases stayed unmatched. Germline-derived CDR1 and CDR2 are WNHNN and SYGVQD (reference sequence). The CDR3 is CASSEEREVESEQFF. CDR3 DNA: TGCGCCAGCAGTGAAGAGCGGGAGGTCGAATCTGAGCAGTTCTTC.

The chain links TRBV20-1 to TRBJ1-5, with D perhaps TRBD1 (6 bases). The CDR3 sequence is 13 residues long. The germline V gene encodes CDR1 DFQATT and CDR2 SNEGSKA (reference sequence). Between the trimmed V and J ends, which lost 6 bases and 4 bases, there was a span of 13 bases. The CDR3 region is CSAHRDTNQPQHF. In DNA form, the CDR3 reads TGCAGTGCACACCGGGACACAAATCAGCCCCAGCATTTT.

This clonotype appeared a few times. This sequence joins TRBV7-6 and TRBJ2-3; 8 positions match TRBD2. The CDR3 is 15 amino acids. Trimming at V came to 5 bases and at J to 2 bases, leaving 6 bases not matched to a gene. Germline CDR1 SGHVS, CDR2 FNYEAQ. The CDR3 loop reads CASSPGTRYTDTQYF. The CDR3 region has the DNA TGTGCCAGCAGCCCCGGGACTAGATACACAGATACGCAGTATTTT.

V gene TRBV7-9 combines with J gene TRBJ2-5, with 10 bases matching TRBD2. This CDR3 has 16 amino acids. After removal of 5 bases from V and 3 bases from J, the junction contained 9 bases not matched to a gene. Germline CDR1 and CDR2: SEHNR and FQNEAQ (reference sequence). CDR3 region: CASSPAGTSEEETQYF. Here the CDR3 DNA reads TGTGCCAGCAGCCCTGCCGGGACTAGCGAAGAAGAGACCCAGTACTTC.

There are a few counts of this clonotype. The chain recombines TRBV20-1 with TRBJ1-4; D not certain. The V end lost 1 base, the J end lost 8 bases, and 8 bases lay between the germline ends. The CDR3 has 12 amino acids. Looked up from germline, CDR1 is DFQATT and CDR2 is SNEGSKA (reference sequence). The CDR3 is CSARGTGEKLFF. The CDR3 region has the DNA TGCAGTGCTAGAGGGACGGGCGAAAAACTGTTTTTT.

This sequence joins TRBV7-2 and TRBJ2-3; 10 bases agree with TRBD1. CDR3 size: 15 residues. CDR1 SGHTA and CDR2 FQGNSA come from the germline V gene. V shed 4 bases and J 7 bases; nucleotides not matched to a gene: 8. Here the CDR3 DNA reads TGTGCCAGCAGCTCAGGGGACAGGGGCACGCATACGCAGTATTTT. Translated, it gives CASSSGDRGTHTQYF.

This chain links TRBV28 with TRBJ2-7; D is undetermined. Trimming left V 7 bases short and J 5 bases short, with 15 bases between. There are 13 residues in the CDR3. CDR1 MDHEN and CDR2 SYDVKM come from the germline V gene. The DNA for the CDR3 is TGTGCCAGCAACCCCGACGCGTACAACGAGCAGTACTTC. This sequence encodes CASNPDAYNEQYF.

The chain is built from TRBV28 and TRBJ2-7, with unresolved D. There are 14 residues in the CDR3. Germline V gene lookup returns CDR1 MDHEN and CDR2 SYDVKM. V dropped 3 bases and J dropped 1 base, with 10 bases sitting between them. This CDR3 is CASSLPQSSYEQYF. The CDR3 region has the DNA TGTGCCAGCAGTTTGCCACAAAGTTCCTACGAGCAGTACTTC.